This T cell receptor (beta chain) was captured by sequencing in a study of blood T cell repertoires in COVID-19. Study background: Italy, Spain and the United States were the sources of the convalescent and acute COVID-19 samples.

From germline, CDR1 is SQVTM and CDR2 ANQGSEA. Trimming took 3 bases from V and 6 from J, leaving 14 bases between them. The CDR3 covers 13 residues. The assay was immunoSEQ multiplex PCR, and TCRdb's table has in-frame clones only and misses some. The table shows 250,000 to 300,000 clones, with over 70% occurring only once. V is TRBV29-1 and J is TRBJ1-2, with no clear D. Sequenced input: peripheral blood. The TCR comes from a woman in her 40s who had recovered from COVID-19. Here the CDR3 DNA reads TGCAGCGTTGACCGCTGGCCAAACGATGGCTACACCTTC. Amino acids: CSVDRWPNDGYTF.